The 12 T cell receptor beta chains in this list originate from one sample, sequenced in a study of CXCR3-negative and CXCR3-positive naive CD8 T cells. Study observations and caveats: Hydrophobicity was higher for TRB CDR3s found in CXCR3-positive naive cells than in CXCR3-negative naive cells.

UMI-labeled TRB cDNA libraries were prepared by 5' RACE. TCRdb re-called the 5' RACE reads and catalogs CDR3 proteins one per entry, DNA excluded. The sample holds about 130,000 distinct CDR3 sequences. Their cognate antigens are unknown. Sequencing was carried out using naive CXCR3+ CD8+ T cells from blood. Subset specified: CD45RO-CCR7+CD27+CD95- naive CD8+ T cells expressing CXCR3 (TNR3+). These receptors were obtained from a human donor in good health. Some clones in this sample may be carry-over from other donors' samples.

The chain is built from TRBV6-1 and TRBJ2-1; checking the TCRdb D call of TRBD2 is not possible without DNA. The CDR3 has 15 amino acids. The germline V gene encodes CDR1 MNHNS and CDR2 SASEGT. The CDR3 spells CASSTLAEYYNEQFF.

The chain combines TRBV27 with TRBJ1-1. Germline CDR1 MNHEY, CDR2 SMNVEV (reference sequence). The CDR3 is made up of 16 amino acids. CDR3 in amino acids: CASSLSSGRGYTEAFF.

The CDR3 loop reads CASGLDVQGTDTQYF. The J gene is TRBJ2-3, the V gene TRBV12-5; TCRdb's D call of TRBD1 is untestable without DNA. The CDR3 spans 15 residues. The germline gives CDR1 LGHNT, CDR2 FRNRAP. Variable domain in full (rest from reference TRBV12-5 and TRBJ2-3): DARVTQTPRHKVTEMGQEVTMRCQPILGHNTVFWYRQTMMQGLELLAYFRNRAPLDDSGMPKDRFSAEMPDATLATLKIQPSEPRDSAVYFCASGLDVQGTDTQYFGPGTRLTVL.

CDR3: CSVDTQGLGTDTQYF. This sequence joins TRBV29-1 and TRBJ2-3; the TRBD1 assignment by TCRdb is unverifiable without DNA. This CDR3 is 15 amino acids long. Germline values: CDR1 SQVTM, CDR2 ANQGSEA.

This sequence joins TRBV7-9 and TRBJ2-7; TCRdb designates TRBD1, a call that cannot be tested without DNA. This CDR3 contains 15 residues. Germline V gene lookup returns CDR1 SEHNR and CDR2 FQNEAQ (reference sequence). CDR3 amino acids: CASSPEPGAVYEQYF.

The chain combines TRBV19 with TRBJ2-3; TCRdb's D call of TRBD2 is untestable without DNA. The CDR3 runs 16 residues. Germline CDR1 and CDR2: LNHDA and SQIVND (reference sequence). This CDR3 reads CASTAGSSYTTDTQYF.

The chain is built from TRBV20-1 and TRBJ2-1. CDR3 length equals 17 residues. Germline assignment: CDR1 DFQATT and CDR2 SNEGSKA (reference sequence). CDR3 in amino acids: CSARAMEREQSYNEQFF.

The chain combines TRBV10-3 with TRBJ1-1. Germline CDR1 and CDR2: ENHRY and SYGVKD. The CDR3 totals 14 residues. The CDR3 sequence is CAISESERSLEAFF.

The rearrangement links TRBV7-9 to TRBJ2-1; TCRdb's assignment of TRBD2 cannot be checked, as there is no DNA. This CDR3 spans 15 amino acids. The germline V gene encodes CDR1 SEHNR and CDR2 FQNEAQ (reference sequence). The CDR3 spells CASSLESGVYNEQFF.

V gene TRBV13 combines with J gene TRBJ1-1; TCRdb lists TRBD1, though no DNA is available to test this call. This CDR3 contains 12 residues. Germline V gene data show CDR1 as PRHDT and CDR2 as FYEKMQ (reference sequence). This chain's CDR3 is CASSSARTEAFF.

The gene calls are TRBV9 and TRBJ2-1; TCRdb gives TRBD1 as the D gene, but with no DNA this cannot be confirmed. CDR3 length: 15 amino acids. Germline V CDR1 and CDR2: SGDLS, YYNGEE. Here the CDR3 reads CASSADRVGYNEQFF. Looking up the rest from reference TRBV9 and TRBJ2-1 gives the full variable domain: DSGVTQTPKHLITATGQRVTLRCSPRSGDLSVYWYQQSLDQGLQFLIQYYNGEERAKGNILERFSAQQFPDLHSELNLSSLELGDSALYFCASSADRVGYNEQFFGPGTRLTVL.

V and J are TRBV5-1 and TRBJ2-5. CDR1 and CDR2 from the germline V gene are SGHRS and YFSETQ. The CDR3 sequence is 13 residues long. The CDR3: CASTLFQVETEYF.